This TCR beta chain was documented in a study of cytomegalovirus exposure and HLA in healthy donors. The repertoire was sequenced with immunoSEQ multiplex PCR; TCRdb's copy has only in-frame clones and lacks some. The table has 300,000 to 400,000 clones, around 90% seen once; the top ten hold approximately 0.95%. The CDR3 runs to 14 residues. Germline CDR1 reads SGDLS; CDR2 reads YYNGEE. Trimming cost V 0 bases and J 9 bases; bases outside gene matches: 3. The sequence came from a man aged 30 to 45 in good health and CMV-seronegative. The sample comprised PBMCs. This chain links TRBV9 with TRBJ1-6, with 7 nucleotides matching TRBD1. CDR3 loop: CASSVAGGGSPLHF. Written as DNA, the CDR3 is TGTGCCAGCAGCGTAGCAGGGGGTGGTTCACCCCTCCACTTT.